This T cell receptor beta chain was sequenced during a study of monozygotic twins with inflammatory bowel disease. CDR3 length: 15 amino acids. Germline CDR1 and CDR2: SGHRS and YFSETQ. Reprocessing the 5' RACE reads, TCRdb reports a single entry for every CDR3 protein and omits DNA. The sample has hundreds of thousands of distinct CDR3 sequences; the top ten hold roughly 2.3%. This chain links TRBV5-1 with TRBJ1-1; checking the TCRdb D call of TRBD1 is not possible without DNA. The clonotype comes from a human donor with ulcerative colitis or Crohn's disease, or a healthy co-twin of an affected twin (not recorded which). Sequencing input: blood. CDR3 region: CASSLGRPTNTEAFF.